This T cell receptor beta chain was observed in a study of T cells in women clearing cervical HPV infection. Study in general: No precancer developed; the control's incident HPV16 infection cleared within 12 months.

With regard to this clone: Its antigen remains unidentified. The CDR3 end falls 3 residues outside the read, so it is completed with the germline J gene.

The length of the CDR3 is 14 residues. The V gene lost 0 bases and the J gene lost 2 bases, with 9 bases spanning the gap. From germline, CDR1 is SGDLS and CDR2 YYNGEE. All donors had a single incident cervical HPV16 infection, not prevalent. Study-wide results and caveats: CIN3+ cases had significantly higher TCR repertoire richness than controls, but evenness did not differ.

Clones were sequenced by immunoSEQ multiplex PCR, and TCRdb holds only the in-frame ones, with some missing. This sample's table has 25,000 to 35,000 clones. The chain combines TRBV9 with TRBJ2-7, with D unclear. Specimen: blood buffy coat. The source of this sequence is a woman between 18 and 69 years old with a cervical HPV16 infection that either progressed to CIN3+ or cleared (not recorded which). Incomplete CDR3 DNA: TGTGCCAGCAGCGTAGGTAACGGTGCCTACGAG. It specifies CASSVGNGAYE. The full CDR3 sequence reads CASSVGNGAYEQYF.